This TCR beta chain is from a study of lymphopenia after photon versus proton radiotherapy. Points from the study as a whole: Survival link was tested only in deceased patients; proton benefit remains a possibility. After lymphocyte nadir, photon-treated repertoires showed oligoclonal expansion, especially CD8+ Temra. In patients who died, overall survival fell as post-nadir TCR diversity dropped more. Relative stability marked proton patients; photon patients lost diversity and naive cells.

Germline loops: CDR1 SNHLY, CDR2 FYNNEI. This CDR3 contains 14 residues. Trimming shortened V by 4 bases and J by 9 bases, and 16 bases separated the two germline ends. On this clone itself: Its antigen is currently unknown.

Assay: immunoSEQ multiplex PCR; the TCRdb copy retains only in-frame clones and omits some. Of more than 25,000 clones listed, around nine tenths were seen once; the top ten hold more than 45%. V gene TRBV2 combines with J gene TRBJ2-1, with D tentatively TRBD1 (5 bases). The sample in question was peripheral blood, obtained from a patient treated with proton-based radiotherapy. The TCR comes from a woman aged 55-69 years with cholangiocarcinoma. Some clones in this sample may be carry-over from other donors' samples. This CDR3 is CASSGPGPQGEQFF. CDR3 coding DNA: TGTGCCAGCAGTGGGCCAGGGCCTCAGGGTGAGCAGTTCTTC.